The T cell receptor (beta chain) described here comes from a study of T-cell memory formation after mild COVID-19. MiXCR, applied by TCRdb to the 5' RACE reads, yields one record per CDR3 protein. The sample comprises approximately 46,000 distinct CDR3 sequences, about 6.3% of which are singletons, and roughly 0.79% rests with the top ten. This clonotype has at least ten counts. Germline CDR1 is MNHEY and CDR2 is SMNVEV (reference sequence). This CDR3 spans 14 amino acids. Trimming took off 8 bases at V and 3 bases at J, with 13 bases between the two ends. The receptor's source is an adult who had mild COVID-19 (a few samples of this study predate the infection). Cell type and time point are not known. Sequencing was carried out using PBMCs or a T cell subset sorted from them (not recorded which). The chain couples TRBV27 to TRBJ2-2; possibly TRBD1 for D (7 bases). CDR3 region: CASRRDRDTGELFF. CDR3 bases: TGTGCCAGCCGGCGGGACAGAGACACCGGGGAGCTGTTTTTT.